A single T cell receptor beta chain is shown here with its context. Per the study methods: The assay estimated nucleated cells by amplifying reference gene primers. Sequencing used immunoSEQ multiplex PCR; TCRdb keeps in-frame clones, though not all of them. The V and J calls and clone size come from that table; D and trimming were worked out from the DNA. This sample has about 230,000 clones, with over 80% found just once. These data belong to a study of blood T cell repertoires in COVID-19. Whole-study context: COVID-19 samples, acute and convalescent, were from the United States, Italy and Spain. Sample material is recorded as cDNA or gDNA derived from T cells, B-cell-depleted T cells, or PBMCs.

The CDR3 consists of 14 residues. Unmatched junction bases numbered 2, after V lost 4 bases and J lost 5 bases. Germline-derived CDR1 and CDR2 are SGHKS and YYEKEE (reference sequence). What was sequenced was peripheral blood. The chain is built from TRBV5-5 and TRBJ1-5, with 11 bases matching TRBD1. This TCR was sampled from a woman in her seventies with active or convalescent COVID-19. CDR3 region: CASSPGQGDQPQHF. The CDR3 nucleotides read TGTGCCAGCAGCCCGGGACAGGGGGATCAGCCCCAGCATTTT.